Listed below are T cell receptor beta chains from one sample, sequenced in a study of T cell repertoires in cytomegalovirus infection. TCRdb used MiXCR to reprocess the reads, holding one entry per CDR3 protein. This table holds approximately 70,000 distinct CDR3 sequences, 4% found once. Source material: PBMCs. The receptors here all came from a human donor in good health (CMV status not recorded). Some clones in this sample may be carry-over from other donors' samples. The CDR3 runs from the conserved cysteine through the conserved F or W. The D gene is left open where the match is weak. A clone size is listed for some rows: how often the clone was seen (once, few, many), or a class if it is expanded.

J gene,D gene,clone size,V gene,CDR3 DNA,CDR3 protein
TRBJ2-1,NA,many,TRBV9,TGTGCCAGCAGCGAAACCTTATCTGGAGGCCCCAATGAGCAGTTCTTC,CASSETLSGGPNEQFF
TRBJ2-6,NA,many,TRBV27,TGTGCCACCAGGGAGGCCGGGGCCAACGTCCTGACTTTC,CATREAGANVLTF
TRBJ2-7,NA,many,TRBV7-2,TGTGCCAGCAGCTTAGCTATTGGTTTCGAGCAGTACTTC,CASSLAIGFEQYF
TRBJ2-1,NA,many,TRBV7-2,TGTGCCAGCAGCCCGGGATTAGTGCACAATGAGCAGTTCTTC,CASSPGLVHNEQFF
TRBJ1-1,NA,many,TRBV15,TGTGCCACCAGCGGAGTTTGGGACACTGAAGCTTTCTTT,CATSGVWDTEAFF
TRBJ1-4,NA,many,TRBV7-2,TGTGCCAGCTCTTTTAGCTCCAATGAAAAACTGTTTTTT,CASSFSSNEKLFF
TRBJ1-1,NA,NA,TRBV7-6,TGTGCCAGCAGCTTTGATGCGCGGGAACGAACTGAAGCTTTCTTT,CASSFDARERTEAFF
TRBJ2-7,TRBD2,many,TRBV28,TGTGCCAGCAGTTTAGAGCGGGGGAGCTCCTACGAGCAGTACTTC,CASSLERGSSYEQYF
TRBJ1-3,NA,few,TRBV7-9,TGTGCCAGCAGCTTAGCTGGAGGGGCGGCGGGAAACACCATATATTTT,CASSLAGGAAGNTIYF
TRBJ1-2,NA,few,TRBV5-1,TGCGCCAGCAGCTTGTCCGGGGGGCGCGGCTATGGCTACACCTTC,CASSLSGGRGYGYTF
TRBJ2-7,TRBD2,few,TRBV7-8,TGTGCCAGCGCCCCTCGGGGGGGGGCGCACGGCGAGCAGTACTTC,CASAPRGGAHGEQYF
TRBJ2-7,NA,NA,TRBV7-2,TGTGCCAGCAGCTTAGCTCATGGCCTAAGTAGCTACGAGCAGTACTTC,CASSLAHGLSSYEQYF
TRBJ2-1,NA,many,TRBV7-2,TGTGCCAGCAGCTTAGTGAGGGGTCATGAGCAGTTCTTC,CASSLVRGHEQFF
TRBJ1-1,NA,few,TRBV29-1,TGCAGCGTTGAAGATCAGGGGATTGCTTTCTTT,CSVEDQGIAFF
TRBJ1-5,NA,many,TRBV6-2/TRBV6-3,TGTGCCAGCAGAACAGGAACGGGGGCCCAGCATTTT,CASRTGTGAQHF
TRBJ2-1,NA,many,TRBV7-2,TGTGCCAGCAGCGCCATGGTCGGGGACTCCTACAATGAGCAGTTCTTC,CASSAMVGDSYNEQFF
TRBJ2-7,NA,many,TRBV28,TGTGCCAGCAGTCCCCGAGACGGGTACGAGCAGTACTTC,CASSPRDGYEQYF
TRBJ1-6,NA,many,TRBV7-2,TGTGCCAGCATGGGTTCCCTCGGCTATAATTCACCCCTCCACTTT,CASMGSLGYNSPLHF
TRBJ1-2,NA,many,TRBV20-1,TGCAGTGCCATACAGGGAGGAGATGGCTACACCTTC,CSAIQGGDGYTF
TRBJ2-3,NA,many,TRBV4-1,TGCGCCAGCAGCCTATTACGGGGGTTGGATGAGCAGTATTTT,CASSLLRGLDEQYF
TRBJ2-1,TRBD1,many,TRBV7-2,TGTGCCAGCAGCTTAGGGACAGGGAAGGGCAATGAGCAGTTCTTC,CASSLGTGKGNEQFF
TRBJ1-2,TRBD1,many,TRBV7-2,TGTGCCAGCAGCTTATGGGACAGGGGTCACTATGGCTACACCTTC,CASSLWDRGHYGYTF
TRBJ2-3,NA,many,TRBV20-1,TGCAGTGCCCCAATGACTACGCAGTATTTT,CSAPMTTQYF
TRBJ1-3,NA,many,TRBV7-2,TGTGCCAGCAGCTTAGCGCTTCCCCAGATTCTCTCTGGAAACACCATATATTTT,CASSLALPQILSGNTIYF
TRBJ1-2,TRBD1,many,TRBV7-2,TGTGCCAGCAGCTCTGGACAGGGGATAACCCACTATGGCTACACCTTC,CASSSGQGITHYGYTF
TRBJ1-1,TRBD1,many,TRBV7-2,TGTGCCAGCAGCTTGGACAGGGGATACACTGAAGCTTTCTTT,CASSLDRGYTEAFF
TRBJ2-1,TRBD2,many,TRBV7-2,TGTGCCAGCAGCTACCGACTAGCGGGGGTGCTCTACAATGAGCAGTTCTTC,CASSYRLAGVLYNEQFF
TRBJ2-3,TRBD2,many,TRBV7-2,TGTGCCAGCAGCTTGGGAGAGCGGGAGAACACAGATACGCAGTATTTT,CASSLGERENTDTQYF
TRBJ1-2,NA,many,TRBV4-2,TGTGCCAGCAGCCAAGATTTAGGGGATCCTCCGCATGGCTACACCTTC,CASSQDLGDPPHGYTF
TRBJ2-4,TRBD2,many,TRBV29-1,TGCAGCGGCGCTAGCGGGCCGCTAGCCAAAAACATTCAGTACTTC,CSGASGPLAKNIQYF
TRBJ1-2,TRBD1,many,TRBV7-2,TGTGCCAGCAGCCCCGACAGGGCCGGTGGCTACACCTTC,CASSPDRAGGYTF
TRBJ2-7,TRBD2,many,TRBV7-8,TGTGCCAGCAGCTTCACGGATAGCGGGAGTGGCGAGCAGTACTTC,CASSFTDSGSGEQYF
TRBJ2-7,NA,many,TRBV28,TGTGCCAGCAGTCAGGCAGGGCGATCCTACGAGCAGTACTTC,CASSQAGRSYEQYF
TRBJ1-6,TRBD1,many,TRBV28,TGTGCCAGCAGAGAACCCGGGACAGGGGGTTCACCCCTCCACTTT,CASREPGTGGSPLHF
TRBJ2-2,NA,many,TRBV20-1,TGCAGTGCTCTGGACGGTAACACCGGGGAGCTGTTTTTT,CSALDGNTGELFF
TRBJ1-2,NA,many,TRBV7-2,TGTGCCAGCAGCCGTCAGGGGACAAACTATGGCTACACCTTC,CASSRQGTNYGYTF
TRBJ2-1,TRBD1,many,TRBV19,TGTGCCAGTAGTACCCAGGGGGTGAATGAGCAGTTCTTC,CASSTQGVNEQFF
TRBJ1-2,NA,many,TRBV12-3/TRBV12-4,TGTGCCAGCAGTTGGGGCAGGGTGGATGGCTACACCTTC,CASSWGRVDGYTF
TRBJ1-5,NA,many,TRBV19,TGTGCCAGTAGTTCTCAGGGCAATCAGCCCCAGCATTTT,CASSSQGNQPQHF
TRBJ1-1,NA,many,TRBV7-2,TGTGCCAGCAGCTGGGCCCTCGGAGCTTTCTTT,CASSWALGAFF
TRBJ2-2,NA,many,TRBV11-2,TGTGCCAGCACCAAGACCACGAACACCGGGGAGCTGTTTTTT,CASTKTTNTGELFF
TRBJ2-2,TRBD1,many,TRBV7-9,TGTGCCAGCAGTCCCTACCGGGACAGCACCGGGGAGCTGTTTTTT,CASSPYRDSTGELFF
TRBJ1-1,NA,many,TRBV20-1,TGCAGTGCTCCCGGCCGACTGAACACTGAAGCTTTCTTT,CSAPGRLNTEAFF
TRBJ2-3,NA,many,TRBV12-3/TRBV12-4,TGTGCCAGCAGTTTATTTGGAGATACGCAGTATTTT,CASSLFGDTQYF
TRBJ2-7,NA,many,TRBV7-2,TGTGCCAGCAGCTTAGATCTGGGATTCAACGAGCAGTACTTC,CASSLDLGFNEQYF
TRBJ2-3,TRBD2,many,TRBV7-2,TGTGCCAGCAGCTTCCGGACTAGCGGGAGAGTAAGCACAGATACGCAGTATTTT,CASSFRTSGRVSTDTQYF
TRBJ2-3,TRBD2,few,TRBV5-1,TGCGCCAGCAGCCCCCGATACGGCGGGAGTTCAGATACGCAGTATTTT,CASSPRYGGSSDTQYF
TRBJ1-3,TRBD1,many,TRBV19,TGTGCCAGTAGTATCCCGACAGGGAGGGGTGGAAACACCATATATTTT,CASSIPTGRGGNTIYF